These T cell receptor beta chains were read from a single sample in a study of blood T cells in healthy people across ages. TCRdb analysed the 5' RACE reads with MiXCR anew, one entry per CDR3 protein. Of roughly 700,000 distinct CDR3 sequences listed, approximately 25% are singletons. This sample was shared with a second study, whose subject was T cells of mothers and their children.

Sequenced input: blood. The receptor set was obtained from a boy between 10 and 17 years old in good health. CDR3s include the opening cysteine and the closing phenylalanine or tryptophan. Fields, in order: CDR3 DNA, CDR3 protein, J gene, clone size, V gene, D gene. D genes are given only for firm matches. Some rows have no size entry. The others give once, few or many, or a class for an expanded clone.

CDR3nt: TGCGCCAGCAGCCGGCCGGGACAATTCATCTACGAGCAGTACTTC; CDR3aa: CASSRPGQFIYEQYF; j_gene: TRBJ2-7; abundance: NA; v_gene: TRBV4-1; d_gene: NA
CDR3nt: TGTGCCAGCAGTGGGACTCAGGATGAGGAGCAGTACTTC; CDR3aa: CASSGTQDEEQYF; j_gene: TRBJ2-7; abundance: NA; v_gene: TRBV25-1; d_gene: NA
CDR3nt: TGTGCCAGCAGCTTAGTGGACATCCAAGAGACCCAGTACTTC; CDR3aa: CASSLVDIQETQYF; j_gene: TRBJ2-5; abundance: NA; v_gene: TRBV7-9; d_gene: NA
CDR3nt: TGCGCCAGCACCCCGGACCGTCTGAACACTGAAGCTTTCTTT; CDR3aa: CASTPDRLNTEAFF; j_gene: TRBJ1-1; abundance: NA; v_gene: TRBV4-3; d_gene: NA
CDR3nt: TGCAGCGTTGAAGATGGCAGGGAAGGAGGCTACACCTTC; CDR3aa: CSVEDGREGGYTF; j_gene: TRBJ1-2; abundance: NA; v_gene: TRBV29-1; d_gene: NA
CDR3nt: TGCAGTGCTGGACCAGGGGAAGCTTTCTTT; CDR3aa: CSAGPGEAFF; j_gene: TRBJ1-1; abundance: few; v_gene: TRBV20-1; d_gene: NA
CDR3nt: TGTGCCACCAGCAGAGAACGGTTGGGCAGAAGCAATCAGCCCCAGCATTTT; CDR3aa: CATSRERLGRSNQPQHF; j_gene: TRBJ1-5; abundance: NA; v_gene: TRBV15; d_gene: NA
CDR3nt: TGTGCCAGCAGTCGATGGGACTCATCCCCCTACGAGCAGTACTTC; CDR3aa: CASSRWDSSPYEQYF; j_gene: TRBJ2-7; abundance: NA; v_gene: TRBV27; d_gene: NA
CDR3nt: TGTGCCAGCAGCTTAACGCAGACTAGCGGGGGGGCCGGTGAGCAGTTCTTC; CDR3aa: CASSLTQTSGGAGEQFF; j_gene: TRBJ2-1; abundance: NA; v_gene: TRBV7-3; d_gene: TRBD2
CDR3nt: TGTGCCAGCAGCTTACGGACAGGCTACGAGCAGTACTTC; CDR3aa: CASSLRTGYEQYF; j_gene: TRBJ2-7; abundance: few; v_gene: TRBV11-1; d_gene: TRBD1
CDR3nt: TGTGCCAGCAGCACCCAGACAGGGAAACGTAATTCACCCCTCCACTTT; CDR3aa: CASSTQTGKRNSPLHF; j_gene: TRBJ1-6; abundance: NA; v_gene: TRBV11-2; d_gene: TRBD1
CDR3nt: TGTGCCAGCAGCGATAGGGCTAGCGGGAGAGATGAGCAGTTCTTC; CDR3aa: CASSDRASGRDEQFF; j_gene: TRBJ2-1; abundance: many; v_gene: TRBV9; d_gene: TRBD2
CDR3nt: TGTGCCACCAGCAGAGCGGGGCAGAATCAGCCCCAGCATTTT; CDR3aa: CATSRAGQNQPQHF; j_gene: TRBJ1-5; abundance: few; v_gene: TRBV15; d_gene: NA
CDR3nt: TGTGCCAGCAGCATCGGACTAGCGGGAGGGTCTCAAGAGACCCAGTACTTC; CDR3aa: CASSIGLAGGSQETQYF; j_gene: TRBJ2-5; abundance: few; v_gene: TRBV5-6; d_gene: TRBD2
CDR3nt: TGCGCCAGCAGCCGGGGACCTAGAGAGACCCAGTACTTC; CDR3aa: CASSRGPRETQYF; j_gene: TRBJ2-5; abundance: few; v_gene: TRBV4-1; d_gene: NA
CDR3nt: TGTGCCAGCAGCTTAGCGGAGGTACAGGGCGGCAATGAGCAGTTCTTC; CDR3aa: CASSLAEVQGGNEQFF; j_gene: TRBJ2-1; abundance: few; v_gene: TRBV7-2; d_gene: NA
CDR3nt: TGTGCCAGCAGTAGACTAGCCCCGGGGGGAAGGACGCAGTATTTT; CDR3aa: CASSRLAPGGRTQYF; j_gene: TRBJ2-3; abundance: few; v_gene: TRBV6-2/TRBV6-3; d_gene: TRBD2
CDR3nt: TGTGCCAGCAGCTGGTCGACCGGAGGAGGCAATGAGCAGTTCTTC; CDR3aa: CASSWSTGGGNEQFF; j_gene: TRBJ2-1; abundance: NA; v_gene: TRBV7-8; d_gene: NA
CDR3nt: TGTGCCAGCAGTGAGACCGGGGAAGACATTCAGTACTTC; CDR3aa: CASSETGEDIQYF; j_gene: TRBJ2-4; abundance: few; v_gene: TRBV25-1; d_gene: NA
CDR3nt: TGTGCCAGCACTCCCACAGGGGGCAACTCCTACGAGCAGTACTTC; CDR3aa: CASTPTGGNSYEQYF; j_gene: TRBJ2-7; abundance: NA; v_gene: TRBV6-5; d_gene: TRBD1
CDR3nt: TGTGCCAGCAGCCCTAGGACAGGGGGCGCTGGGGCCAACGTCCTGACTTTC; CDR3aa: CASSPRTGGAGANVLTF; j_gene: TRBJ2-6; abundance: few; v_gene: TRBV7-2; d_gene: TRBD1
CDR3nt: TGCGCCAGCAGCCAGGACCCCGCGGCCCGATGGATAGAGACCCAGTACTTC; CDR3aa: CASSQDPAARWIETQYF; j_gene: TRBJ2-5; abundance: NA; v_gene: TRBV4-1; d_gene: NA
CDR3nt: TGTGCCAGCAGGGCGACCAGCGACAAAGAGACCCAGTACTTC; CDR3aa: CASRATSDKETQYF; j_gene: TRBJ2-5; abundance: NA; v_gene: TRBV7-9; d_gene: NA
CDR3nt: TGTGCCAGCAGTTTATTGGGGAGTGTCGGGGATACGCAGTATTTT; CDR3aa: CASSLLGSVGDTQYF; j_gene: TRBJ2-3; abundance: NA; v_gene: TRBV12-3/TRBV12-4; d_gene: NA
CDR3nt: TGCGCCAGCAGCCAAGCTGGGACTAGCGGGAGGGCCCTCAATGAGCAGTTCTTC; CDR3aa: CASSQAGTSGRALNEQFF; j_gene: TRBJ2-1; abundance: once; v_gene: TRBV4-3; d_gene: TRBD2
CDR3nt: TGCGCCAGCAGCTTGGGGGACAGGGGACAAGGCTACACCTTC; CDR3aa: CASSLGDRGQGYTF; j_gene: TRBJ1-2; abundance: NA; v_gene: TRBV5-1; d_gene: TRBD1
CDR3nt: TGCAGCGTTGTGCCTAGCGGGGGTACCAACACCGGGGAGCTGTTTTTT; CDR3aa: CSVVPSGGTNTGELFF; j_gene: TRBJ2-2; abundance: NA; v_gene: TRBV29-1; d_gene: TRBD2
CDR3nt: TGCAGCGTACACGGGAGGGTCACAGATACGCAGTATTTT; CDR3aa: CSVHGRVTDTQYF; j_gene: TRBJ2-3; abundance: NA; v_gene: TRBV29-1; d_gene: TRBD2
CDR3nt: TGTGCCAGCAGCTTATTGCGACGGCCCCAAGAGACCCAGTACTTC; CDR3aa: CASSLLRRPQETQYF; j_gene: TRBJ2-5; abundance: NA; v_gene: TRBV7-2; d_gene: NA
CDR3nt: TGCGCCAGCAGCTTGGACGCGGGGGGCTTTTACGAGCAGTACTTC; CDR3aa: CASSLDAGGFYEQYF; j_gene: TRBJ2-7; abundance: NA; v_gene: TRBV5-1; d_gene: TRBD2
CDR3nt: TGCAGTGCTTTTGCAAGTCGATCGGGCACCGGGGAGCTGTTTTTT; CDR3aa: CSAFASRSGTGELFF; j_gene: TRBJ2-2; abundance: few; v_gene: TRBV20-1; d_gene: NA
CDR3nt: TGTGCCAGCAGCAAAAGGAGAACTAGCGGGAGTCTGAACGAGCAGTACTTC; CDR3aa: CASSKRRTSGSLNEQYF; j_gene: TRBJ2-7; abundance: NA; v_gene: TRBV21-1; d_gene: NA
CDR3nt: TGTGCCAGCAGCTTTAGCGGGTCAAGCACAGATACGCAGTATTTT; CDR3aa: CASSFSGSSTDTQYF; j_gene: TRBJ2-3; abundance: many; v_gene: TRBV13; d_gene: TRBD2
CDR3nt: TGTGCCAGCAGCCGCCCTGCCTGGACAGCCCAAGAGACCCAGTACTTC; CDR3aa: CASSRPAWTAQETQYF; j_gene: TRBJ2-5; abundance: NA; v_gene: TRBV3-1; d_gene: NA
CDR3nt: TGCGCCAACAGCTTGGATGACCAATCCTACGAGCAGTACTTC; CDR3aa: CANSLDDQSYEQYF; j_gene: TRBJ2-7; abundance: NA; v_gene: TRBV5-1; d_gene: NA
CDR3nt: TGCAGCGCCAGCAACAGCCCCTACGAGCAGTACTTC; CDR3aa: CSASNSPYEQYF; j_gene: TRBJ2-7; abundance: NA; v_gene: TRBV29-1; d_gene: NA
CDR3nt: TGTGCCAGCAGCTCTACTAATACACCCTACGAGCAGTACTTC; CDR3aa: CASSSTNTPYEQYF; j_gene: TRBJ2-7; abundance: NA; v_gene: TRBV12-3/TRBV12-4; d_gene: NA
CDR3nt: TGTGCCAGCCAGGGGCTAGCGGGGGGATACAATGAGCAGTTCTTC; CDR3aa: CASQGLAGGYNEQFF; j_gene: TRBJ2-1; abundance: few; v_gene: TRBV27; d_gene: TRBD2
CDR3nt: TGTGCCAGCAGTTTAAGGCTAGCAGGGTCGGAGACCCAGTACTTC; CDR3aa: CASSLRLAGSETQYF; j_gene: TRBJ2-5; abundance: few; v_gene: TRBV12-3/TRBV12-4; d_gene: NA
CDR3nt: TGTGCCAGCAGCAGACTCGGGAGTGTGGCCGAGCAGTACTTC; CDR3aa: CASSRLGSVAEQYF; j_gene: TRBJ2-7; abundance: NA; v_gene: TRBV4-2; d_gene: NA
CDR3nt: TGTGCCAGCAGTTCAGTGGGGGGGGGAAATGAGCAGTTCTTC; CDR3aa: CASSSVGGGNEQFF; j_gene: TRBJ2-1; abundance: NA; v_gene: TRBV2; d_gene: TRBD2
CDR3nt: TGTGCCAGCAGTTTGCGACAGGGATACGAGCAGTACTTC; CDR3aa: CASSLRQGYEQYF; j_gene: TRBJ2-7; abundance: many; v_gene: TRBV5-1; d_gene: TRBD1
CDR3nt: TGCGCCAGCAGCAGATGGACAGACAGCACAGATACGCAGTATTTT; CDR3aa: CASSRWTDSTDTQYF; j_gene: TRBJ2-3; abundance: NA; v_gene: TRBV5-1; d_gene: NA
CDR3nt: TGTGCCAGCAGTTTATCCGGGCCTGAGTACGAGCAGTACTTC; CDR3aa: CASSLSGPEYEQYF; j_gene: TRBJ2-7; abundance: few; v_gene: TRBV28; d_gene: NA
CDR3nt: TGTGCCAGCAGTTACTCGGTCAGGGAACCCCAGCATTTT; CDR3aa: CASSYSVREPQHF; j_gene: TRBJ1-5; abundance: NA; v_gene: TRBV6-5; d_gene: NA
CDR3nt: TGCAGTGCGGCCGCAGGGGATTCGAACTACGAGCAGTACTTC; CDR3aa: CSAAAGDSNYEQYF; j_gene: TRBJ2-7; abundance: NA; v_gene: TRBV20-1; d_gene: NA
CDR3nt: TGTGCCAGCAGTTTATCGAGGGACAGCCCTTCCTACGAGCAGTACTTC; CDR3aa: CASSLSRDSPSYEQYF; j_gene: TRBJ2-7; abundance: few; v_gene: TRBV27; d_gene: TRBD1
CDR3nt: TGTGCCAGCAGCTTAAGGGGACTAGCGGGGGGACCAAAAGAGACCCAGTACTTC; CDR3aa: CASSLRGLAGGPKETQYF; j_gene: TRBJ2-5; abundance: few; v_gene: TRBV7-3; d_gene: TRBD2
CDR3nt: TGTGCCAGCAGCTTCGGTAGCTCCTACAATGAGCAGTTCTTC; CDR3aa: CASSFGSSYNEQFF; j_gene: TRBJ2-1; abundance: few; v_gene: TRBV7-2; d_gene: NA
CDR3nt: TGTGCCAGCAGTGGGACTAGCGGGCCTCAGTACTTC; CDR3aa: CASSGTSGPQYF; j_gene: TRBJ2-4; abundance: NA; v_gene: TRBV28; d_gene: TRBD2
CDR3nt: TGTGCCAGTAGTACGGGGGTCACCTTCCCCTACAATGAGCAGTTCTTC; CDR3aa: CASSTGVTFPYNEQFF; j_gene: TRBJ2-1; abundance: NA; v_gene: TRBV19; d_gene: NA
CDR3nt: TGCAAGGCGATCGACGGGCCCTATGGCTACACCTTC; CDR3aa: CKAIDGPYGYTF; j_gene: TRBJ1-2; abundance: few; v_gene: TRBV29-1; d_gene: NA
CDR3nt: TGCAGCGTTGAAATGGCAGGGTCCTACGAGCAGTACTTC; CDR3aa: CSVEMAGSYEQYF; j_gene: TRBJ2-7; abundance: few; v_gene: TRBV29-1; d_gene: NA
CDR3nt: TGTGCCAGCAGCAACATATTTGCGGGGGGTGACGGTGAGCAGTACTTC; CDR3aa: CASSNIFAGGDGEQYF; j_gene: TRBJ2-7; abundance: NA; v_gene: TRBV11-2; d_gene: TRBD2
CDR3nt: TGTGCCAGCAGCTTAGCCATGTGGGACCGGGGGCCGGGGACTGAAGCTTTCTTT; CDR3aa: CASSLAMWDRGPGTEAFF; j_gene: TRBJ1-1; abundance: few; v_gene: TRBV7-6; d_gene: NA